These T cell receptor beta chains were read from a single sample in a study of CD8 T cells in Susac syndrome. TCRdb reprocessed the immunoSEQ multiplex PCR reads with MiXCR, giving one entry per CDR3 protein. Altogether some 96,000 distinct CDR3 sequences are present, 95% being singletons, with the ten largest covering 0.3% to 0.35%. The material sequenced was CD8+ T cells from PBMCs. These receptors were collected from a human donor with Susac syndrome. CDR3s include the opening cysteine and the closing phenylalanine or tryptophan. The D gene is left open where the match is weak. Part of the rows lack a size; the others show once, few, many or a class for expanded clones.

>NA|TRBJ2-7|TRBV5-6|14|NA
TGTGCCAGCAGCTTGGGCGAGTGGGGCTACGAGCAGTACTTC
CASSLGEWGYEQYF
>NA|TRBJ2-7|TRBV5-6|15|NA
TGTGCCAGCAGCTTGGAGACTAGTGGGGCCTACGAGCAGTACTTC
CASSLETSGAYEQYF
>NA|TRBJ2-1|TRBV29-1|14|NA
TGCAGCGTTGTCCCCCGCGGAGGCTACAATGAGCAGTTCTTC
CSVVPRGGYNEQFF
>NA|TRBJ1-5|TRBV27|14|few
TGTGCCAGCAGTTTTGGGGCAGACAATCAGCCCCAGCATTTT
CASSFGADNQPQHF
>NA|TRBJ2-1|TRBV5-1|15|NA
TGCGCCAGCAGCCCCTCCGACCGACGGGGTAATGAGCAGTTCTTC
CASSPSDRRGNEQFF
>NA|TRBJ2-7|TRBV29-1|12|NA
TGCAGCGTTGAACAGGAGAACTACGAGCAGTACTTC
CSVEQENYEQYF
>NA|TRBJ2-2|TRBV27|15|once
TGTGCCAGCAGTTTTTACGGTGACGGGACCGGGGAGCTGTTTTTT
CASSFYGDGTGELFF
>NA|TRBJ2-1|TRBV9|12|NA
TGTGCCAGCAGCGTAAGCCGCAATGAGCAGTTCTTC
CASSVSRNEQFF
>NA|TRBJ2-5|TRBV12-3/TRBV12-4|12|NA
TGTGCCAGCAGGGGGCTTAAGGAGACCCAGTACTTC
CASRGLKETQYF
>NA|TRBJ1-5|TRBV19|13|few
TGTGCCAGTAGTCTGTCGGGCAATCAGCCCCAGCATTTT
CASSLSGNQPQHF
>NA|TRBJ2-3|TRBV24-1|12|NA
TGTGCCACCGCGGAGGTCTCAGATACGCAGTATTTT
CATAEVSDTQYF
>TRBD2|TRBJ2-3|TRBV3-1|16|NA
TGTGCCAGCAGCCAAGTCGCTGGACTAGCGACCGATACGCAGTATTTT
CASSQVAGLATDTQYF
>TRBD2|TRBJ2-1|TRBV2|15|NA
TGTGCCAGCAGTGGGACTAGCGGGCTTAACAATGAGCAGTTCTTC
CASSGTSGLNNEQFF
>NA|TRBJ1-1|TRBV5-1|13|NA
TGCGCCAGCAGCTCGTCAGGGAACACTGAAGCTTTCTTT
CASSSSGNTEAFF
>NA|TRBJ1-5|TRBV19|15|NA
TGTGCCAGTAGTATAGATCCGCCAGGGCGAAAGCCCCAGCATTTT
CASSIDPPGRKPQHF
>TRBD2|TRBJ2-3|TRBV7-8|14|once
TGTGCCAGCAGACCAACTAGCGGTCACGATACGCAGTATTTT
CASRPTSGHDTQYF
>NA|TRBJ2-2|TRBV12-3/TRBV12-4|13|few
TGTGCCAGCAGTCGAGAGAACACCGGGGAGCTGTTTTTT
CASSRENTGELFF
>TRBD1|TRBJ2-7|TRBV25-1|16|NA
TGTGCCAGCAGTGCGAATCAGGGGGCCGGCGCCTACGAGCAGTACTTC
CASSANQGAGAYEQYF
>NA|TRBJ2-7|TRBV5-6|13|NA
TGTGCCAGCAGCTTGGAAGGGACCTACGAGCAGTACTTC
CASSLEGTYEQYF
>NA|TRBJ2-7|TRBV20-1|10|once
TGCAGTGCGGAAGCCTACGAGCAGTACTTC
CSAEAYEQYF
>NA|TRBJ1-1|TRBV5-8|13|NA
TGTGCCAGCAGCGTGGGACTTAGCACTGAAGCTTTCTTT
CASSVGLSTEAFF
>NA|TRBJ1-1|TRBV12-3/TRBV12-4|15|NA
TGTGCCAGCAGTTTCCCTTTAGGAACAAACACTGAAGCTTTCTTT
CASSFPLGTNTEAFF
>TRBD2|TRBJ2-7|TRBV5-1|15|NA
TGCGCCAGCAGCGCCGGACTAGCGGGGGCCTACGAGCAGTACTTC
CASSAGLAGAYEQYF
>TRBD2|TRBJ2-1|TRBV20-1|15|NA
TGCAGTGCTTTAACCGGGGGGAGCTCCTACAATGAGCAGTTCTTC
CSALTGGSSYNEQFF
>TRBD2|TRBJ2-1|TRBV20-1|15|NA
TGCAGTGCTAGAGATTGGCGGGAGGGGATAAATGAGCAGTTCTTC
CSARDWREGINEQFF
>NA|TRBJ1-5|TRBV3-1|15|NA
TGTGCCAGCAGCCAAGGGAGAGGGTTAGCTCAGCCCCAGCATTTT
CASSQGRGLAQPQHF
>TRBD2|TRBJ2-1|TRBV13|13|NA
TGTGCCAGCAGCTTGGGACTAACGGATGAGCAGTTCTTC
CASSLGLTDEQFF
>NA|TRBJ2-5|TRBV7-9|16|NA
TGTGCCAGCAGTCGAATGACTCCCGCCCGTCAAGAGACCCAGTACTTC
CASSRMTPARQETQYF
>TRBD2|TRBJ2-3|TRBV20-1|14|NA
TGCAGTGCACCCAGCGGGAGCAGCGCAGATACGCAGTATTTT
CSAPSGSSADTQYF
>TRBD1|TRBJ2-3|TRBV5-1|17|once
TGCGCCAGCAGCTTGGAAGAGACAGGGTGGGGATCAGATACGCAGTATTTT
CASSLEETGWGSDTQYF
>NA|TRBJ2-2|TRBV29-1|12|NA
TGCAGCGTCCGCGTAAAGACCGGGGAGCTGTTTTTT
CSVRVKTGELFF
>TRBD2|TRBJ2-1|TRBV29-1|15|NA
TGCAGCGTTTCCTTCACTAGCGGGGGGCTCGATGAGCAGTTCTTC
CSVSFTSGGLDEQFF
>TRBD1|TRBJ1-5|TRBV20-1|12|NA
TGCAGTGCTCGGACAGGAGATCAGCCCCAGCATTTT
CSARTGDQPQHF
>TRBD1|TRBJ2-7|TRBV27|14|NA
TGTGCCAGCAGTCCAGGACAGGGGGCACGGGAGCAGTACTTC
CASSPGQGAREQYF
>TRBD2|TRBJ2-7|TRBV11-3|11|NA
TGTGCCGGCGCGGGGGTCTACGAGCAGTACTTC
CAGAGVYEQYF
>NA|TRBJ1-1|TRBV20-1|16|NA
TGCAGTGCTAGAGGTGCCGGCGGGGGGATAAACACTGAAGCTTTCTTT
CSARGAGGGINTEAFF
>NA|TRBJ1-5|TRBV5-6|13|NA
TGTGCCAGCAGCTTGGAACCGAATCAGCCCCAGCATTTT
CASSLEPNQPQHF
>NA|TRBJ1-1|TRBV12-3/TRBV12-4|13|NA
TGTGCCAGCACCCTAGGAGGGTTGGCTGAAGCTTTCTTT
CASTLGGLAEAFF
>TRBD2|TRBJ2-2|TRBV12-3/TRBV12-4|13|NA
TGTGCCAGCAGTTTCCCGGGGGGCGGGGAGCTGTTTTTT
CASSFPGGGELFF
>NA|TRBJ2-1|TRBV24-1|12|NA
TGTGCCACCATCGGGCTTTACAATGAGCAGTTCTTC
CATIGLYNEQFF
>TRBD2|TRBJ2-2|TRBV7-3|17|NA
TGTGCCAGCAGCTTCGGGACTACCACAACGAACACCGGGGAGCTGTTTTTT
CASSFGTTTTNTGELFF
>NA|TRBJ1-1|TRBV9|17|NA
TGTGCCAGCAGCGTAGATCCAGGGCCTGGATCGGGGACTGAAGCTTTCTTT
CASSVDPGPGSGTEAFF
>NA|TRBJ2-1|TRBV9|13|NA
TGTGCCAGCAGCGCAGGGAGTGGCCATGAGCAGTTCTTC
CASSAGSGHEQFF
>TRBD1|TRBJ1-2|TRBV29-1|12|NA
TGCAGCGTCCGGGACAGTAACTATGGCTACACCTTC
CSVRDSNYGYTF
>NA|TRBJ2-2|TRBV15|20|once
TGTGCCACCAGCAGAGATAATTCCCGGCAACGTCTACAGGTTACCGGGGAGCTGTTTTTT
CATSRDNSRQRLQVTGELFF
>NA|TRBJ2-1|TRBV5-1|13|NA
TGCGCCAGCAGGGATCCGGACAGCCATGAGCAGTTCTTC
CASRDPDSHEQFF
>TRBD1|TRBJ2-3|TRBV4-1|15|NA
TGCGCCAGCAGCCCAGGACAGGGGGAGGCAGATACGCAGTATTTT
CASSPGQGEADTQYF
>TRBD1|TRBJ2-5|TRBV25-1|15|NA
TGTGCCAGCAGTAAGATCAGGGGGCAACAAGAGACCCAGTACTTC
CASSKIRGQQETQYF
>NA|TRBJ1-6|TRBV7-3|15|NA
TGTGCCAGCAGCTTAACGGCTTCAGGGAATTCACCCCTCCACTTT
CASSLTASGNSPLHF
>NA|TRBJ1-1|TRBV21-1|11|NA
TGTGCCAGCAGCAAAGACCGGGGGGCTTTCTTT
CASSKDRGAFF
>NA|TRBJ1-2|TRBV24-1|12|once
TGTGCCACCAGTGATGACAGATATGGCTACACCTTC
CATSDDRYGYTF
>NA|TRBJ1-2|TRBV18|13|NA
TGTGCCAGCTCACCATCGACTAGCTATGGCTACACCTTC
CASSPSTSYGYTF